Each of the 20 T cell receptor beta chains below was sequenced from the same sample in a study of cytomegalovirus exposure and HLA in healthy donors. Vbeta (60) and Jbeta (13) primers were used in the PCR. Sequenced by immunoSEQ multiplex PCR; TCRdb stores in-frame clones only, minus some. The table counts over 70,000 clones; roughly 5.2% lies in the top ten. The sequencing sample was made of PBMCs. These receptors came from a woman aged 40 to 50 in good health and CMV-seropositive.

V is TRBV5-8 and J is TRBJ2-7, with a possible D match to TRBD1 (6 bases). V was shortened by 4 bases and J by 5 bases, with 22 bases between the two germline ends. Germline lookup yields CDR1 SGHTS and CDR2 YDEGEE. This CDR3 is 16 amino acids long. The DNA of the CDR3 is TGTGCCAGCAGCGCCTTAGTGTCTGGGGGCAACGACGAGCAGTACTTC. Its translation: CASSALVSGGNDEQYF.

The V and J genes are TRBV19 and TRBJ1-6; 12 nucleotides line up with TRBD1. The CDR3 spans 17 residues. The V segment lost 5 bases and the J segment 7 bases; nucleotides outside the gene matches: 9. Germline V gene sequence: CDR1 LNHDA, CDR2 SQIVND (reference sequence). For the CDR3, the DNA is TGTGCCAGTAGTTCGGGACAGGGGGCTGCGCGAAATTCACCCCTCCACTTT. Translating it yields CASSSGQGAARNSPLHF.

J is TRBJ1-1 and V is TRBV14; D might be TRBD1 (5 bases). Germline values: CDR1 SGHDN, CDR2 FVKESK. The CDR3 totals 13 residues. Deletions cut 4 bases from V and 6 bases from J, with 12 bases between. The CDR3 spells CASSPPVGAEAFF. Written as DNA, the CDR3 is TGTGCCAGCAGCCCTCCTGTAGGGGCTGAAGCTTTCTTT. Based on the CDR3 plus reference TRBV14 and TRBJ1-1, the full variable domain is EAGVTQFPSHSVIEKGQTVTLRCDPISGHDNLYWYRRVMGKEIKFLLHFVKESKQDESGMPNNRFLAERTGGTYSTLKVQPAELEDSGVYFCASSPPVGAEAFFGQGTRLTVV.

The chain combines TRBV19 with TRBJ1-5, with a tentative D call TRBD1 (5 bases). Trimming took off 2 bases at V and 5 bases at J, with 13 bases between the two ends. Germline V gives CDR1 LNHDA, CDR2 SQIVND (reference sequence). CDR3 length equals 15 residues. CDR3 region: CASSISQGSYQPQHF. In DNA, the CDR3 is TGTGCCAGTAGTATAAGCCAGGGAAGTTATCAGCCCCAGCATTTT.

The CDR3 sequence is CASVKLTGGKTEAFF. The CDR3 DNA reads as TGCGCCAGCGTCAAACTGACAGGGGGAAAGACTGAAGCTTTCTTT. V usage is TRBV4-1 and J usage is TRBJ1-1; 9 nucleotides agree with TRBD1. CDR1 and CDR2 (germline): MGHRA, YSYEKL. This CDR3 spans 15 amino acids. J lost 5 bases, V lost 8 bases, and 12 bases had no gene match.

The chain links TRBV19 to TRBJ1-1; no reliable D call. Germline CDR1 reads LNHDA; CDR2 reads SQIVND (reference sequence). The length of the CDR3 is 11 residues. Trimming took 3 bases from V and 8 from J, leaving 7 bases between them. The CDR3 nucleotides are TGTGCCAGTAGTATTTCCGGGGAAGCTTTCTTT. Residues: CASSISGEAFF.

The CDR3 sequence is CASSTVREGVGTEAFF. CDR3 coding DNA: TGTGCCAGCAGTACAGTACGTGAGGGGGTGGGCACTGAAGCTTTCTTT. V gene TRBV27 combines with J gene TRBJ1-1; weak D call: TRBD1 (6 bases). V dropped 5 bases and J dropped 4 bases, with 20 bases sitting between them. Germline loops: CDR1 MNHEY, CDR2 SMNVEV (reference sequence). The CDR3 is made up of 16 amino acids.

The V and J genes are TRBV5-1 and TRBJ2-5; TRBD1 aligns across 7 bases. In germline, CDR1 is SGHRS, CDR2 YFSETQ. There are 16 residues in the CDR3. With 4 bases clipped from V and 2 bases from J, the junction kept 11 bases outside the gene matches. The CDR3 reads CASSPAIGGTQETQYF. The CDR3 nucleotides read TGCGCCAGCAGCCCCGCGATAGGGGGCACTCAAGAGACCCAGTACTTC.

This rearrangement joins TRBV7-9 to TRBJ2-1, with 9 bases that match TRBD1. This CDR3 is 17 amino acids long. Germline V gene data show CDR1 as SEHNR and CDR2 as FQNEAQ (reference sequence). V was pared by 5 bases and J by 5 bases, with 13 bases of the junction left unmatched. The CDR3 sequence: CASSPETGGPVHNEQFF. The CDR3 DNA is TGTGCCAGCAGCCCTGAGACAGGGGGGCCTGTGCACAATGAGCAGTTCTTC. Drawing the rest from reference TRBV7-9 and TRBJ2-1, the complete variable domain is DTGVSQNPRHKITKRGQNVTFRCDPISEHNRLYWYRQTLGQGPEFLTYFQNEAQLEKSRLLSDRFSAERPKGSFSTLEIQRTEQGDSAMYLCASSPETGGPVHNEQFFGPGTRLTVL.

V usage is TRBV2 and J usage is TRBJ1-1; D possibly corresponds to TRBD1 (6 bases). This CDR3 spans 16 amino acids. Germline CDR1 and CDR2: SNHLY and FYNNEI. Trimming removed 3 bases at V and 5 bases at J, with 19 bases between. The CDR3, as DNA: TGTGCCAGCAGTGAGGGGCGGGGGGGGCTGTGGACTGAAGCTTTCTTT. The encoded protein is CASSEGRGGLWTEAFF.

The J gene is TRBJ2-1, the V gene TRBV7-2; tentative D call: TRBD2 (5 bases). V was clipped by 1 base and J by 2 bases, with 15 bases between them. Germline loops: CDR1 SGHTA, CDR2 FQGNSA. CDR3 size: 17 residues. CDR3: CASSLDPSPGAYNEQFF. The CDR3, as DNA: TGTGCCAGCAGCTTAGATCCGAGCCCCGGGGCCTACAATGAGCAGTTCTTC.

This rearrangement joins TRBV5-1 to TRBJ2-5; tentative D call: TRBD1 (6 bases). V dropped 4 bases and J dropped 5 bases, with 12 bases sitting between them. Germline loops: CDR1 SGHRS, CDR2 YFSETQ. The CDR3 covers 13 residues. CDR3 loop: CASSQGPGETQYF. The CDR3 coding sequence is TGCGCCAGCAGCCAGGGGCCTGGGGAGACCCAGTACTTC.

The rearrangement links TRBV2 to TRBJ1-5; maybe TRBD1 (5 bases). The V and J ends lost 6 bases and 0 bases respectively, with 9 bases between them. CDR1 is SNHLY, CDR2 FYNNEI, per germline. This CDR3 region has 14 residues. The DNA of the CDR3 is TGTGCCAGCAGACCCGGGGGTAGCAATCAGCCCCAGCATTTT. This translates into CASRPGGSNQPQHF.

V is TRBV6-5 and J is TRBJ2-5; D is possibly TRBD1 (6 bases). This CDR3 has 16 amino acids. The V gene lost 0 bases and the J gene lost 4 bases, with 15 bases spanning the gap. Germline V gene lookup returns CDR1 MNHEY and CDR2 SVGAGI. This CDR3 is CASSYSRGRGSETQYF. Written as DNA, the CDR3 is TGTGCCAGCAGTTACTCTCGCGGCAGGGGTTCAGAGACCCAGTACTTC.

The genes are TRBV15 and TRBJ2-1; TRBD2 is a possible D gene (5 bases). Germline V gives CDR1 LNHNV, CDR2 YYDKDF (reference sequence). This CDR3 has 14 amino acids. Trimming removed 8 bases at V and 2 bases at J, with 13 bases between. The CDR3 DNA follows: TGTGCCACCTGGAGCGGTGGAACCTACAATGAGCAGTTCTTC. Translation: CATWSGGTYNEQFF.

This chain uses TRBV28 with TRBJ1-2; D not resolved. This CDR3 has 12 residues. The ends were cut back, 3 bases at V and 2 bases at J, with 4 bases in the middle. In germline, CDR1 is MDHEN, CDR2 SYDVKM. This chain's CDR3 is CASSFRNYGYTF. DNA for the CDR3: TGTGCCAGCAGTTTCCGGAACTATGGCTACACCTTC.

The rearrangement uses TRBV6-4 and TRBJ2-5, with 8 nucleotides matching TRBD1. Germline trimming cut 4 bases from V and 3 bases from J; bases unmatched to any gene: 1. Germline values: CDR1 MRHNA, CDR2 SNTAGT. The CDR3 sequence is 13 residues long. CDR3 protein: CASSADREETQYF. In nucleotides, the CDR3 is TGTGCCAGCAGTGCGGACAGGGAAGAGACCCAGTACTTC.

This sequence joins TRBV5-8 and TRBJ2-1; 8 bases map to TRBD2. The CDR3 sequence is 15 residues long. V lost 7 bases to trimming and J lost 4 bases; unmatched junction nucleotides: 10. CDR1 SGHTS and CDR2 YDEGEE come from the germline V gene. CDR3 residues: CASPPHSGGYNEQFF. CDR3 DNA sequence: TGTGCCAGCCCTCCCCACAGCGGGGGTTACAATGAGCAGTTCTTC.

This rearrangement joins TRBV7-9 to TRBJ1-1, with D unresolved. Germline-derived CDR1 and CDR2 are SEHNR and FQNEAQ (reference sequence). There are 12 residues in the CDR3. Trimming took off 4 bases at V and 2 bases at J, with 5 bases between the two ends. The chain's CDR3 is CASSSRNTEAFF. DNA of the CDR3: TGTGCCAGCAGCTCGAGAAACACTGAAGCTTTCTTT.

The chain has TRBV9 and TRBJ1-3, with 10 bases lining up with TRBD1. Germline CDR1 reads SGDLS; CDR2 reads YYNGEE. The junction had 5 bases not matched to a gene; V was cut back by 0 bases and J by 2 bases. The CDR3 contains 17 residues. Here the CDR3 reads CASSVAVGTGAGNTIYF. The CDR3 DNA reads as TGTGCCAGCAGCGTAGCCGTAGGGACAGGGGCTGGAAACACCATATATTTT.